These 27 T cell receptor beta chains were sequenced from one sample in a study of blood T cell repertoires in COVID-19. Clones were sequenced by immunoSEQ multiplex PCR, and TCRdb holds only the in-frame ones, with some missing. Among around 110,000 clones listed, about two thirds were seen once. The source material was peripheral blood. Receptor source: a human donor with acute or convalescent COVID-19. The donor label of this sample is uncertain.

The rearrangement links TRBV24-1 to TRBJ2-7; weak D call: TRBD1 (5 bases). V lost 3 bases, J lost 9 bases, and 11 bases lay in between. Germline CDR1 KGHDR, CDR2 SFDVKD. The length of the CDR3 is 12 residues. The CDR3 reads CATSDGPTGQYF. The DNA of the CDR3 is TGTGCCACCAGTGATGGCCCTACAGGGCAGTACTTC.

The chain recombines TRBV30 with TRBJ1-4, with TRBD1 as a possible D gene (6 bases). V was clipped by 3 bases and J by 3 bases, with 8 bases between them. The CDR3 length is 13 residues. Germline V gene lookup returns CDR1 GTSNPN and CDR2 SVGIG (reference sequence). CDR3 amino acids: CAWRGGANEKLFF. The CDR3 region has the DNA TGTGCCTGGAGAGGGGGGGCTAATGAAAAACTGTTTTTT.

The chain recombines TRBV23-1 with TRBJ2-7, with 10 nucleotides matching TRBD1. TRBV23-1 is an ORF for which the function is uncertain. There are 20 residues in the CDR3. The junction had 22 bases not matched to a gene; V was cut back by 8 bases and J by 0 bases. CDR3 amino acids: CASPSRIGGQGPDDSYEQYV. The CDR3 DNA is TGCGCCAGCCCGTCTCGTATCGGGGGACAGGGGCCTGATGACTCCTACGAGCAGTACGTC.

The CDR3 region is CASSSNPGSEAFF. The CDR3 DNA follows: TGTGCCAGCAGCTCGAACCCAGGATCTGAAGCTTTCTTT. This chain uses TRBV7-7 with TRBJ1-1, with D unclear. The CDR3 is 13 residues long. Looked up from germline, CDR1 is SSHAT and CDR2 is FNYEAQ (reference sequence). The ends were cut back, 4 bases at V and 6 bases at J, with 12 bases in the middle.

This clone is a singleton in its sample. J is TRBJ1-5 and V is TRBV12-5; tentative D call: TRBD1 (6 bases). There are 16 residues in the CDR3. The ends were cut back, 1 base at V and 3 bases at J, with 13 bases in the middle. The germline V gene encodes CDR1 LGHNT and CDR2 FRNRAP. The DNA of the CDR3 is TGTGCTAGTGGTTTGGACAGGGCAGGCTACAATCAGCCCCAGCATTTT. Residues: CASGLDRAGYNQPQHF.

The chain couples TRBV11-2 to TRBJ2-5, with TRBD1 matching 7 bases. V was pared by 3 bases and J by 4 bases, with 11 bases of the junction left unmatched. CDR1 is SGHAT and CDR2 is FQNNGV in the germline V gene. CDR3 size: 16 residues. CDR3 in amino acids: CASSFAVGNRGETQYF. The CDR3, as DNA: TGTGCCAGCAGCTTTGCAGTTGGGAACAGGGGAGAGACCCAGTACTTC.

The J gene is TRBJ1-1, the V gene TRBV7-8; 9 positions match TRBD1. In germline, CDR1 is SGHVS, CDR2 FQNEAQ. The CDR3 consists of 17 residues. Germline trimming cut 7 bases from V and 1 base from J; bases unmatched to any gene: 13. The CDR3 here is CASTRWGQGWKNTEAFF. CDR3 nucleotides: TGTGCCAGCACGCGGTGGGGACAGGGATGGAAGAACACTGAAGCTTTCTTT.

This clone has more than one count but fewer than ten. This sequence joins TRBV5-5 and TRBJ1-2; D is uncertain. The V and J ends lost 0 bases and 7 bases respectively, with 13 bases between them. Per germline, CDR1 SGHKS and CDR2 YYEKEE (reference sequence). The CDR3 consists of 14 residues. CDR3 nucleotide sequence: TGTGCCAGCAGCTTGGACCCGGGGATGGTTGGCTACACCTTC. It encodes CASSLDPGMVGYTF.

The V and J genes are TRBV4-1 and TRBJ2-1; 12 nucleotides agree with TRBD2. The J segment lost 9 bases and the V segment lost 3 bases, leaving 9 bases of the junction unmatched. The CDR3 runs 16 residues. Germline V CDR1 and CDR2: MGHRA, YSYEKL. CDR3 residues: CASSQPSGGAWSEQFF. The DNA for the CDR3 is TGCGCCAGCAGCCAGCCTAGCGGGGGGGCCTGGAGTGAGCAGTTCTTC.

The chain carries TRBV7-9 and TRBJ2-5; 10 positions agree with TRBD2. V shed 1 base and J 0 bases; nucleotides not matched to a gene: 8. The CDR3 runs 18 residues. Germline loops: CDR1 SEHNR, CDR2 FQNEAQ (reference sequence). CDR3 loop: CASSLGLAGVTYQETQYF. Here the CDR3 DNA reads TGTGCCAGCAGCTTAGGTCTAGCGGGGGTCACTTACCAAGAGACCCAGTACTTC.

The chain joins TRBV9 to TRBJ2-5; D not resolved. Per the germline V gene, CDR1 is SGDLS and CDR2 is YYNGEE. The CDR3 has 15 amino acids. V lost 0 bases to trimming and J lost 5 bases, with 14 bases between them. In DNA form, the CDR3 reads TGTGCCAGCAGCGTAGGGTGGTGGAGAGAGGAGACCCAGTACTTC. It translates to CASSVGWWREETQYF.

CDR3 coding DNA: TGCAGCGCCGGGACAGTCACAGATACGCAGTATTTT. Its protein is CSAGTVTDTQYF. The chain carries TRBV29-1 and TRBJ2-3; TRBD1 matches at 7 bases. V was pared by 7 bases and J by 2 bases, with 3 bases of the junction left unmatched. This CDR3 is built from 12 residues. CDR1 SQVTM and CDR2 ANQGSEA come from the germline V gene.

The chain couples TRBV5-1 to TRBJ2-7, with 7 bases aligning to TRBD1. Losses at the gene ends were 4 bases for V and 1 base for J; bases not matched to a gene: 14. Germline V lookup: CDR1 SGHRS, CDR2 YFSETQ. The CDR3 sequence is 17 residues long. The CDR3 spells CASSPDRFGTRSYEQYF. DNA of the CDR3: TGCGCCAGCAGCCCGGACAGGTTCGGTACGCGTTCCTACGAGCAGTACTTC. Filled out from reference TRBV5-1 and TRBJ2-7, the complete variable domain reads KAGVTQTPRYLIKTRGQQVTLSCSPISGHRSVSWYQQTPGQGLQFLFEYFSETQRNKGNFPGRFSGRQFSNSRSEMNVSTLELGDSALYLCASSPDRFGTRSYEQYFGPGTRLTVT.

The CDR3: CAISESAGGATEAFF. CDR3 coding DNA: TGTGCCATCAGTGAGTCAGCAGGGGGAGCCACTGAAGCTTTCTTT. The chain couples TRBV10-3 to TRBJ1-1; 7 bases are shared with TRBD1. CDR1 and CDR2 from the germline V gene are ENHRY and SYGVKD. The J segment lost 4 bases and the V segment lost 0 bases, leaving 5 bases of the junction unmatched. The CDR3 runs to 15 residues.

The chain combines TRBV6-5 with TRBJ2-2; D gene ambiguous. The CDR3 loop spans 14 amino acids. Looked up from germline, CDR1 is MNHEY and CDR2 is SVGAGI. V was clipped by 6 bases and J by 1 base, with 9 bases between them. The CDR3 is CASSYGRNTGELFF. In nucleotides, the CDR3 is TGTGCCAGCAGCTACGGGCGGAACACCGGGGAGCTGTTTTTT.

The rearrangement joins TRBV11-2 to TRBJ2-6; 9 bases fit TRBD1. The V and J ends lost 1 base and 0 bases, in that order; junction bases with no gene match: 7. The CDR3 sequence is 19 residues long. CDR1 and CDR2 (germline): SGHAT, FQNNGV. The CDR3 protein is CASSLGTGVPYSGANVLTF. The CDR3 coding sequence is TGTGCCAGCAGCTTAGGGACAGGGGTTCCCTACTCTGGGGCCAACGTCCTGACTTTC. Based on the CDR3 plus reference TRBV11-2 and TRBJ2-6, the full variable domain is EAGVAQSPRYKIIEKRQSVAFWCNPISGHATLYWYQQILGQGPKLLIQFQNNGVVDDSQLPKDRFSAERLKGVDSTLKIQPAKLEDSAVYLCASSLGTGVPYSGANVLTFGAGSRLTVL.

The chain is built from TRBV21-1 and TRBJ1-1; the table assigns TRBD1, which was not confirmed against the DNA. TRBV21-1 is a recognized pseudogene. The CDR3 sequence is 13 residues long. CDR3 region: CASSKPGETEAFF. For the CDR3, the DNA is TGTGCCAGCAGCAAACCAGGGGAAACTGAAGCTTTCTTT.

The gene calls are TRBV27 and TRBJ1-6, with D uncertain. Trimming removed 3 bases at V and 8 bases at J, with 11 bases between. The CDR3 is 14 residues long. Germline lookup yields CDR1 MNHEY and CDR2 SMNVEV (reference sequence). This chain's CDR3 is CASSLRQSHSPLHF. The CDR3 coding sequence is TGTGCCAGCAGTTTGCGGCAGTCGCATTCACCCCTCCACTTT.

The chain links TRBV7-3 to TRBJ2-5; D is possibly TRBD2 (6 bases). CDR3 length: 15 residues. Trimming cost V 2 bases and J 4 bases, with 14 bases left between them. Germline V gene sequence: CDR1 SGHTA, CDR2 FQGTGA. Written as DNA, the CDR3 is TGTGCCAGCAGCTTATCATCGGGCGGGGTAGAGACCCAGTACTTC. Amino acids: CASSLSSGGVETQYF. Drawing the rest from reference TRBV7-3 and TRBJ2-5, the complete variable domain is GAGVSQTPSNKVTEKGKYVELRCDPISGHTALYWYRQSLGQGPEFLIYFQGTGAADDSGLPNDRFFAVRPEGSVSTLKIQRTERGDSAVYLCASSLSSGGVETQYFGPGTRLLVL.

The chain joins TRBV27 to TRBJ2-2, with TRBD1 matching 12 bases. J was trimmed by 5 bases and V by 2 bases; bases with no gene match: 3. CDR1 and CDR2 (germline): MNHEY, SMNVEV (reference sequence). The length of the CDR3 is 16 residues. CDR3 in DNA: TGTGCCAGCAGTTTAAGGGACAGGGGGCCGACCGGGGAGCTGTTTTTT. This translates into CASSLRDRGPTGELFF.

J is TRBJ2-5 and V is TRBV4-2, with TRBD1 matching over 9 bases. The trim removed 0 bases at V and 2 bases at J, leaving 4 bases unmatched. The CDR3 length is 16 residues. Germline V gene data show CDR1 as LGHNA and CDR2 as YNFKEQ. The CDR3 loop is CASSQDGTGRQETQYF. CDR3 bases: TGTGCCAGCAGCCAAGACGGGACAGGGCGACAAGAGACCCAGTACTTC.

The rearrangement links TRBV7-8 to TRBJ2-7, with 10 bases identical to TRBD1. The CDR3 totals 15 residues. From germline, CDR1 is SGHVS and CDR2 FQNEAQ. Losses at the gene ends were 5 bases for V and 3 bases for J; bases not matched to a gene: 7. The CDR3 loop is CASSPGGQGGYEQYF. The CDR3 DNA reads as TGTGCCAGCAGCCCAGGAGGACAGGGGGGCTACGAGCAGTACTTC.

This clone was detected only a few times. The chain joins TRBV6-1 to TRBJ1-3; D is uncertain. Germline V gives CDR1 MNHNS, CDR2 SASEGT. Trimming cost V 1 base and J 2 bases, with 9 bases left between them. The CDR3 is made up of 15 amino acids. CDR3 in amino acids: CASSEGYGAGNTIYF. The CDR3, as DNA: TGTGCCAGCAGTGAAGGGTACGGAGCTGGAAACACCATATATTTT.

The CDR3 sequence: CASSPAGVRGEKLFF. The CDR3 DNA is TGTGCCAGTAGTCCCGCAGGCGTCAGGGGTGAAAAACTGTTTTTT. The chain combines TRBV19 with TRBJ1-4; D is possibly TRBD1 (6 bases). Germline V gene lookup returns CDR1 LNHDA and CDR2 SQIVND (reference sequence). The CDR3 is made up of 15 amino acids. V lost 5 bases, J lost 7 bases, and 17 bases lay in between. Filled out from reference TRBV19 and TRBJ1-4, the complete variable domain reads DGGITQSPKYLFRKEGQNVTLSCEQNLNHDAMYWYRQDPGQGLRLIYYSQIVNDFQKGDIAEGYSVSREKKESFPLTVTSAQKNPTAFYLCASSPAGVRGEKLFFGSGTQLSVL.

The chain recombines TRBV21-1 with TRBJ2-6; TRBD1 was called by the table and not checked on the DNA. TRBV21-1 is annotated as a pseudogene. The CDR3 covers 17 residues. The chain's CDR3 is CASNFRDRSSGANVLTF. Written as DNA, the CDR3 is TGTGCCAGCAATTTCCGGGACAGGTCCTCTGGGGCCAACGTCCTGACTTTC.

The chain has TRBV7-9 and TRBJ2-3, with D uncertain. The V end lost 4 bases, the J end lost 4 bases, and 6 bases lay between the germline ends. The germline V gene has CDR1 SEHNR and CDR2 FQNEAQ (reference sequence). The CDR3 extends over 12 amino acids. The chain's CDR3 is CASSSVSDTQYF. CDR3 nucleotide sequence: TGTGCCAGCAGCTCGGTTTCAGATACGCAGTATTTT.

This clone was observed once. This chain uses TRBV28 with TRBJ1-3, with D unresolved. The CDR3 totals 15 residues. CDR1 is MDHEN, CDR2 SYDVKM, per germline. The V and J ends lost 4 bases and 3 bases respectively, with 13 bases between them. The CDR3 is CASSSLGGGGNTIYF. The CDR3 nucleotides read TGTGCCAGCAGTTCCCTTGGAGGCGGTGGAAACACCATATATTTT.